The T cell receptor beta chain under discussion was sequenced for a study of response to subunit inactivated influenza vaccine (dated by TCRdb to between 2018 and 2020). Study-level background: Deep quantitative profiling of the T cell receptor repertoire was used in the study to follow responses to a trivalent subunit inactivated influenza vaccine. General study outcomes and caveats: It was suggested by the authors that each seasonal influenza vaccination may recruit only a limited number of new T cells.

V and J are trimmed by 5 bases and 4 bases, and the gene matches miss 13 bases of the junction. The CDR3 runs 15 residues from the cysteine to the phenylalanine. Here the CDR3 DNA is all that survives: 45 bases in frame from base 1. Per the germline V gene (reference sequence), DFQATT is the CDR1 and SNEGSKA is the CDR2. This clonotype was seen more than once but under ten times. This receptor's antigen is unknown. Qualities for individual bases were not recorded, and no much larger clone is one base off. The receptor library was made with RT-PCR. These reads were obtained on an Illumina HiSeq 2500. Clones were called with MiXCR by TCRdb after fastp trimmed the public reads at Q25, and only in-frame beta chains were retained. Every entry covers one CDR3 protein and lists the most common genes and DNA from its rows. In this sample the table shows hundreds of thousands of distinct CDR3 sequences, 13% to 15% of which occur a single time. The biggest ten clones account for 7.5% to 8% of the sample.

This clonotype was sampled from a man in his fifties who received an inactivated influenza vaccine. Donor details come from another sample of the same person, matched by shared clones. The source was PBMCs from blood, collected 14 to 15 days before vaccination. The rearrangement combines TRBV20-1 with TRBJ2-5; 7 nucleotides in the junction match TRBD1. CDR3 region: CSAEGLKGAGETQYF. The DNA sequence reads TGCAGTGCTGAAGGCCTGAAGGGGGCTGGAGAGACCCAGTACTTC.